Below, 28 T cell receptor beta chains from the same sample are listed, as sequenced in a study of early T cells in non-severe SARS-CoV-2 infection. Via MiXCR, TCRdb re-called the 5' RACE reads, giving one row per CDR3 protein. This sample has 28,000 or so distinct CDR3 sequences, with 3.9% found just once. Sequencing was performed on whole blood. Every receptor here comes from an adult who was a healthcare worker with PCR-confirmed SARS-CoV-2 infection or an uninfected control (not recorded which).

This clonotype was observed at least ten times. This chain uses TRBV27 with TRBJ2-7, with 9 bases matching TRBD1. CDR3 size: 13 residues. V lost 6 bases, J lost 5 bases, and 5 bases stayed unmatched. The germline V gene encodes CDR1 MNHEY and CDR2 SMNVEV (reference sequence). CDR3: CASRTGTGNEQYF. The CDR3 DNA is TGTGCCAGCAGAACGGGGACAGGGAACGAGCAGTACTTC.

This clonotype was observed many times. The chain combines TRBV7-2 with TRBJ1-2, with 9 bases that match TRBD1. Trimming removed 5 bases from V and 5 bases from J; junction bases left unmatched: 6. The CDR3 totals 14 residues. Germline V gene lookup returns CDR1 SGHTA and CDR2 FQGNSA. CDR3 in amino acids: CASSLMGQGYGYTF. CDR3 bases: TGTGCCAGCAGCCTGATGGGACAGGGTTATGGCTACACCTTC.

In regard to this clonotype: Without the conserved terminal phenylalanine or tryptophan, this CDR3 likely stems from a read error. The rearrangement links TRBV6-5 to TRBJ1-2, with 8 nucleotides matching TRBD1. Germline CDR1 MNHEY, CDR2 SVGAGI. After removal of 0 bases from V and 4 bases from J, the junction contained 13 bases not matched to a gene. The CDR3 contains 18 residues. The CDR3 nucleotides read TGTGCCAGCAGTTACTCGTCCCCCGGCGGGACAGGTACCTATGGCTACACCTCC. Encoded protein: CASSYSSPGGTGTYGYTS.

In its sample, this clonotype was seen many times. The rearrangement joins TRBV9 to TRBJ2-6, with TRBD2 identical over 7 bases. CDR3 length: 18 amino acids. The V segment lost 0 bases and the J segment 1 base; nucleotides outside the gene matches: 7. Germline V gene lookup returns CDR1 SGDLS and CDR2 YYNGEE. The CDR3 protein is CASSVATKGGSGANVLTF. Written as DNA, the CDR3 is TGTGCCAGCAGCGTAGCTACAAAGGGAGGGTCTGGGGCCAACGTCCTGACTTTC.

This clonotype was recorded at least ten times. J is TRBJ2-7 and V is TRBV5-1; maybe TRBD2 (5 bases). CDR3 length: 14 residues. The ends were cut back, 4 bases at V and 3 bases at J, with 14 bases in the middle. Germline V lookup: CDR1 SGHRS, CDR2 YFSETQ. CDR3 in DNA: TGCGCCAGCAGCCCCGGGATTTTTCGCTACGAGCAGTACTTC. Translating it yields CASSPGIFRYEQYF.

This clonotype was counted ten times or more. J is TRBJ1-6 and V is TRBV20-1; TRBD1 agrees at 7 bases. CDR1 DFQATT and CDR2 SNEGSKA come from the germline V gene (reference sequence). CDR3 size: 13 residues. Trimming took 5 bases from V and 10 from J; bases not matched to a gene: 8. The CDR3 DNA follows: TGCAGTGCTCCCCAAACAGGGGAGTCACCCCTCCACTTT. It translates to CSAPQTGESPLHF.

This clonotype came up many times. This sequence joins TRBV4-1 and TRBJ2-1, with 7 bases aligning to TRBD2. Germline CDR1 is MGHRA and CDR2 is YSYEKL. Trimming took 3 bases from V and 1 from J; bases not matched to a gene: 12. This CDR3 is 18 amino acids long. DNA for the CDR3: TGCGCCAGCAGCCAGGTCCTCCGAGGCGGGGGTTCCTACAATGAGCAGTTCTTC. As protein: CASSQVLRGGGSYNEQFF.

By sample fraction, this clonotype is medium-sized. The chain links TRBV5-5 to TRBJ2-2; no firm D call. V lost 3 bases and J lost 0, with 12 bases in between. Germline assignment: CDR1 SGHKS and CDR2 YYEKEE (reference sequence). CDR3 length equals 16 residues. CDR3 sequence (DNA): TGTGCCAGCAGCTCCCTGGCGACCGCGAACACCGGGGAGCTGTTTTTT. This gives the protein CASSSLATANTGELFF.

This clonotype was seen more than once but under ten times. CDR3 region: CASSPGSNYEQYF. The CDR3 DNA follows: TGTGCCAGCTCACCGGGGTCGAACTACGAGCAGTACTTC. The chain joins TRBV18 to TRBJ2-7; no clear D gene. The CDR3 consists of 13 residues. The V end was cut by 3 bases, the J end by 3 bases, with 9 bases between. Germline V CDR1 and CDR2: KGHSH, LQKENI.

This clonotype was seen a few times. The chain links TRBV7-3 to TRBJ2-7; either TRBD1 or TRBD2 may fit D (6 bases each). The CDR3 contains 13 residues. CDR1 is SGHTA and CDR2 is FQGTGA in the germline V gene. Trimming cost V 3 bases and J 3 bases, with 9 bases left between them. CDR3 coding DNA: TGTGCCAGCAGCTTGCGGGACAACTACGAGCAGTACTTC. It yields the protein CASSLRDNYEQYF.

The chain carries TRBV5-1 and TRBJ2-3; D is uncertain. Germline values: CDR1 SGHRS, CDR2 YFSETQ. The CDR3 consists of 11 residues. Trimming shortened V by 9 bases and J by 5 bases, and 10 bases separated the two germline ends. The CDR3 here is CANQRRDTQYF. CDR3 DNA sequence: TGCGCCAACCAACGAAGAGATACGCAGTATTTT.

This clonotype was observed a handful of times. The chain combines TRBV29-1 with TRBJ1-1; 9 bases align to TRBD1. CDR1 is SQVTM and CDR2 is ANQGSEA in the germline V gene. The CDR3 extends over 15 amino acids. The junction had 17 bases not matched to a gene; V was cut back by 7 bases and J by 8 bases. As DNA, the CDR3 is TGCAGCGCCATGCCGGGACAGGGAAAGCCGGGAGAAGCTTTCTTT. Its translation: CSAMPGQGKPGEAFF.

This clonotype was picked up many times. The chain recombines TRBV19 with TRBJ2-7; D is uncertain. The germline CDR1 and CDR2 sequences are LNHDA and SQIVND (reference sequence). The V gene lost 3 bases and the J gene lost 5 bases, with 17 bases spanning the gap. The CDR3 has 15 residues. CDR3 protein: CASSIADLPMDEQYF. The CDR3 DNA sequence: TGTGCCAGTAGTATTGCGGACCTTCCTATGGACGAGCAGTACTTC.

This clonotype came up many times. This rearrangement joins TRBV20-1 to TRBJ2-5; D is possibly TRBD1 (6 bases). V shed 3 bases and J shed 2 bases, with 10 bases lying between them. There are 13 residues in the CDR3. Germline CDR1 reads DFQATT; CDR2 reads SNEGSKA (reference sequence). The CDR3 DNA reads TGCAGTGCTAGCCGGGACACGCAAGAGACCCAGTACTTC. Encoded protein: CSASRDTQETQYF.

This clonotype was seen ten or more times. The chain links TRBV20-1 to TRBJ2-5, with a possible D match to TRBD2 (6 bases). Germline values: CDR1 DFQATT, CDR2 SNEGSKA (reference sequence). The ends were cut back, 5 bases at V and 1 base at J, with 14 bases in the middle. The CDR3 contains 14 residues. The CDR3 nucleotides are TGCAGTGCTGGCAAAGTGGGGGGCCAAGAGACCCAGTACTTC. It specifies CSAGKVGGQETQYF.

The sample holds many counts of this clonotype. The chain uses TRBV12-3 or TRBV12-4 and TRBJ2-5; TRBD1 matches at 7 bases. Trimming removed 6 bases from V and 0 bases from J; junction bases left unmatched: 4. This CDR3 comprises 14 residues. CDR3 nucleotide sequence: TGTGCCAGCAGAAAGGGACAGCACCAAGAGACCCAGTACTTC. Its translation is CASRKGQHQETQYF.

This clonotype showed up many times. The chain has TRBV6-2 or TRBV6-3 and TRBJ1-5; D is perhaps TRBD1 (5 bases). The germline V and J ends were trimmed by 6 bases and 0 bases, with 15 bases remaining between them. CDR3 size: 16 residues. Germline V gene sequence: CDR1 MNHEY, CDR2 SVGEGT. This CDR3 reads CASSHGRGNSNQPQHF. Here the CDR3 DNA reads TGTGCCAGCAGCCACGGACGGGGGAATAGCAATCAGCCCCAGCATTTT.

This clonotype appeared many times. The J gene is TRBJ2-1, the V gene TRBV19; 13 bases line up with TRBD2. V shed 4 bases, J shed 7 bases, and the junction held 4 bases outside the gene matches. From germline, CDR1 is LNHDA and CDR2 SQIVND (reference sequence). This CDR3 comprises 15 residues. CDR3 in amino acids: CASSTRGLAGNEQFF. The CDR3 DNA reads as TGTGCCAGTAGTACCCGGGGACTAGCGGGAAATGAGCAGTTCTTC.

This clonotype was seen at least ten times. V is TRBV7-8 and J is TRBJ2-1, with D perhaps TRBD2 (5 bases). Germline-derived CDR1 and CDR2 are SGHVS and FQNEAQ. The germline V and J ends were trimmed by 1 base and 8 bases, with 12 bases remaining between them. The CDR3 is 14 amino acids. CDR3 region: CASSLGLASDEQFF. CDR3 coding DNA: TGTGCCAGCAGCTTAGGCCTAGCCAGCGATGAGCAGTTCTTC. Together with reference TRBV7-8 and TRBJ2-1, the CDR3 gives the full variable domain: GAGVSQSPRYKVAKRGQDVALRCDPISGHVSLFWYQQALGQGPEFLTYFQNEAQLDKSGLPSDRFFAERPEGSVSTLKIQRTQQEDSAVYLCASSLGLASDEQFFGPGTRLTVL.

This clonotype appeared many times. The gene calls are TRBV4-1 and TRBJ2-3; maybe TRBD2 (6 bases). The ends were cut back, 1 base at V and 0 bases at J, with 17 bases in the middle. The CDR3 has 18 residues. Germline CDR1 MGHRA, CDR2 YSYEKL. CDR3: CASSQGPGGTTSTDTQYF. CDR3 in DNA: TGCGCCAGCAGCCAAGGTCCAGGCGGGACCACAAGCACAGATACGCAGTATTTT.

This clonotype counts as medium-sized. J is TRBJ2-7 and V is TRBV6-5, with D tentatively TRBD1 or TRBD2 (5 bases each). This CDR3 is 14 amino acids long. Between the trimmed V and J ends, which lost 5 bases and 4 bases, there was a span of 15 bases. Per germline, CDR1 MNHEY and CDR2 SVGAGI. The CDR3 here is CASSPDPGLYEQYF. CDR3 in DNA: TGTGCCAGCAGTCCAGATCCGGGGCTGTACGAGCAGTACTTC.

This clonotype was counted only a few times. The chain employs TRBV24-1 and TRBJ2-3; possible D gene TRBD2, 6 bases. The CDR3 covers 14 residues. Germline CDR1 KGHDR, CDR2 SFDVKD. V was cut by 3 bases and J by 3 bases, with 9 bases left in between. CDR3 protein: CATSDGGRTDTQYF. The CDR3 bases are TGTGCCACCAGTGATGGAGGGCGAACAGATACGCAGTATTTT.

This clonotype came up a few times. The J gene is TRBJ2-1, the V gene TRBV5-4; maybe TRBD2 (5 bases). CDR3 length: 14 residues. Germline assignment: CDR1 SGHNT and CDR2 YYREEE (reference sequence). V lost 0 bases, J lost 2 bases, and 6 bases lay in between. CDR3 in amino acids: CASSLEAAYNEQFF. The CDR3 DNA reads TGTGCCAGCAGCTTGGAAGCGGCCTACAATGAGCAGTTCTTC.

This clonotype was observed at least ten times. This chain connects TRBV15 to TRBJ1-4; D unresolved. Per germline, CDR1 LNHNV and CDR2 YYDKDF (reference sequence). Deletions cut 5 bases from V and 8 bases from J, with 18 bases between. The CDR3 sequence is 15 residues long. CDR3 nucleotide sequence: TGTGCCACCAGCCTCGGCCGTGATATCGTAGAAAAACTGTTTTTT. It codes for CATSLGRDIVEKLFF.

This clonotype was counted only a few times. The rearrangement uses TRBV7-2 and TRBJ2-3; TRBD2 might be the D (5 bases). This CDR3 is built from 15 residues. CDR1 and CDR2 from the germline V gene are SGHTA and FQGNSA. Trimming left V 0 bases short and J 0 bases short, with 7 bases between. This chain's CDR3 is CASSLAGVSTDTQYF. In DNA, the CDR3 is TGTGCCAGCAGCTTAGCGGGAGTAAGCACAGATACGCAGTATTTT.

This clonotype was found many times. This chain uses TRBV12-3 or TRBV12-4 with TRBJ2-7; D ambiguous. The CDR3 length is 13 residues. With 3 bases removed from V and 8 bases from J, the gap between germline ends came to 14 bases. As DNA, the CDR3 is TGTGCCAGCAGTTTTAACCCGATTCGGCAGCAGTACTTC. Protein sequence: CASSFNPIRQQYF.

The table lists this clonotype with a few counts. The gene calls are TRBV7-8 and TRBJ1-3; D may be TRBD1 (6 bases). Germline V CDR1 and CDR2: SGHVS, FQNEAQ. This CDR3 comprises 14 residues. Trimming stripped 3 bases from V and 2 bases from J, with 8 bases between. The CDR3 loop reads CASSFGGTGNTIYF. CDR3 coding DNA: TGTGCCAGCAGCTTTGGGGGCACTGGAAACACCATATATTTT.

This clonotype has ten or more counts. The chain joins TRBV4-1 to TRBJ1-6; D ambiguous. Trimming removed 1 base from V and 8 bases from J, with 12 bases in between. This CDR3 is 15 amino acids long. Germline loops: CDR1 MGHRA, CDR2 YSYEKL. CDR3 sequence: CASSQVVFSDSPLHF. As DNA, the CDR3 is TGCGCCAGCAGCCAAGTGGTATTTTCGGATTCACCCCTCCACTTT.